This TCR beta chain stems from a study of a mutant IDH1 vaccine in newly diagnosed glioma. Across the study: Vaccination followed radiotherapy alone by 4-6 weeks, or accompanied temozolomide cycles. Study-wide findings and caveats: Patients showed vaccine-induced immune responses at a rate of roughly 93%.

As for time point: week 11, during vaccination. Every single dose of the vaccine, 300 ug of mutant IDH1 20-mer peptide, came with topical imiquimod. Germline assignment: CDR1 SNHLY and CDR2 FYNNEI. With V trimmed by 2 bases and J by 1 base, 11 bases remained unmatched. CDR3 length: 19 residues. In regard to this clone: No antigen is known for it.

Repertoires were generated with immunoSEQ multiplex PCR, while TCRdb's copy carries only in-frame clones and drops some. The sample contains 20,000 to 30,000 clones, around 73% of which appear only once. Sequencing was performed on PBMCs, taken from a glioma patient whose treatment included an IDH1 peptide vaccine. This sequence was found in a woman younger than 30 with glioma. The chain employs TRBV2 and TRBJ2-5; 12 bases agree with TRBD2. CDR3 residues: CASSESGLAGGPIQETQYF. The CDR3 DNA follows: TGTGCCAGCAGTGAAAGTGGCCTAGCGGGGGGGCCCATCCAAGAGACCCAGTACTTC.